This T cell receptor beta chain was found in a study of T cells in Graves' hyperthyroidism and ophthalmopathy. The study, taken as a whole, reports: Blood also showed most of the thyroid clonotypes that were expanded above 0.001.

Amplified regions were TCR beta CDR3 sequences from RNA transcripts. During a first-round RT-PCR of the TCR CDR3, the HTBI primer set was used. TCRdb re-called the multiplex PCR reads with MiXCR, one entry per CDR3 protein. The sample has about 380,000 distinct CDR3 sequences, about a fifth seen once. Individuals with ophthalmopathy presented a Clinical Activity Score of at least 3, a NOSPECS grade of at least 4 and a duration under 3 months. As for this clonotype: Its specificity is unknown.

Germline V CDR1 and CDR2: MDHEN, SYDVKM. There are 18 residues in the CDR3. Deletions cut 4 bases from V and 7 bases from J, with 23 bases between. The chain carries TRBV28 and TRBJ1-6; possible D gene TRBD1, 5 bases. The sample comprised blood. The TCR comes from a man in his late teens or twenties with Graves' ophthalmopathy. The CDR3 nucleotides are TGTGCCAGCAGTTCGTACTTCGGGGGGAGCCCTCGCAATTCACCCCTCCACTTT. This gives the protein CASSSYFGGSPRNSPLHF.